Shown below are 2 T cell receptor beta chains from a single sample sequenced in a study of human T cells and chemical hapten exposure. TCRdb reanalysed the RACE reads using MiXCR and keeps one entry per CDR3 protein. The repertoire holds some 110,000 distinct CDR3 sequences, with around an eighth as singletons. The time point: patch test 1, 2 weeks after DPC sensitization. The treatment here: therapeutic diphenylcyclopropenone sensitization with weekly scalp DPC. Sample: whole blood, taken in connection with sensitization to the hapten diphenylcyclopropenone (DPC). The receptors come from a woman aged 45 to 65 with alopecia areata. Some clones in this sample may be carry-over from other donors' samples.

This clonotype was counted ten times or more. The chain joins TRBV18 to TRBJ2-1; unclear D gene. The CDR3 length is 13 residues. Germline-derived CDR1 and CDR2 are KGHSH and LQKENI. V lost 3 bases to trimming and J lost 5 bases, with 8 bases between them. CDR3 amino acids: CASSPGRNNEQFF. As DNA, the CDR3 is TGTGCCAGCTCACCCGGACGGAACAATGAGCAGTTCTTC.

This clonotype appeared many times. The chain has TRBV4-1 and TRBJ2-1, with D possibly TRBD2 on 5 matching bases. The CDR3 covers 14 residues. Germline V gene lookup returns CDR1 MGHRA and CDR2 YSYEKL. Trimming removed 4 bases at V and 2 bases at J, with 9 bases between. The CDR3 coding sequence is TGCGCCAGCAGCCCCGCCGGGACCTACAATGAGCAGTTCTTC. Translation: CASSPAGTYNEQFF.